Listed here are 5 T cell receptor beta chains from one sample, sequenced in a study of cytomegalovirus exposure and HLA in healthy donors (dated by TCRdb to the late 2010s). The library was made by the immunoSEQ multiplex PCR assay. A mixture of 60 forward primers for TCR Vbeta segments and 13 reverse primers for TCR Jbeta segments was used in the multiplex PCR. TCRdb limited this immuneACCESS table to in-frame rearrangements with V and J called. A share of clones is missing; checked studies link under half to unresolved V genes, and the rest is unexplained. Recorded for this sample are 150,000 to 200,000 clones; 82% of them occurred a single time. In total, the top ten clones hold about 1.6% of the sample. Sequenced material: PBMCs. The receptor source for this set is a man in his forties in good health and CMV-seronegative.

The gene calls are TRBV19 and TRBJ1-5; 9 bases map to TRBD1. There are 14 residues in the CDR3. From germline, CDR1 is LNHDA and CDR2 SQIVND (reference sequence). Trimming removed 8 bases from V and 3 bases from J; junction bases left unmatched: 5. The CDR3 DNA follows: TGTGCCAGTCGGACAGGGGATTTCAATCAGCCCCAGCATTTT. Its protein product is CASRTGDFNQPQHF.

J is TRBJ2-7 and V is TRBV7-9; D might be TRBD2 (6 bases). Germline CDR1 SEHNR, CDR2 FQNEAQ (reference sequence). The CDR3 spans 14 residues. The V end lost 5 bases, the J end lost 0 bases, and 11 bases lay between the germline ends. The CDR3 nucleotides read TGTGCCAGCAGCAGAGGGACTGTCTCCTACGAGCAGTACTTC. Translating it yields CASSRGTVSYEQYF.

The V and J genes are TRBV4-2 and TRBJ1-1, with a possible D match to TRBD1 (6 bases). V was cut by 1 base and J by 6 bases, with 12 bases left in between. The CDR3 is made up of 14 amino acids. CDR1 and CDR2 (germline): LGHNA, YNFKEQ. The CDR3 loop reads CASSQVGGRAEAFF. The CDR3 nucleotides are TGTGCCAGCAGCCAAGTGGGGGGGCGGGCTGAAGCTTTCTTT.

The rearrangement joins TRBV9 to TRBJ1-6; the match to TRBD1 covers 9 bases. The germline V gene encodes CDR1 SGDLS and CDR2 YYNGEE. CDR3 length: 15 amino acids. Losses at the gene ends were 0 bases for V and 7 bases for J; bases not matched to a gene: 2. CDR3 coding DNA: TGTGCCAGCAGCGTAGGGGGACAGGGAAATTCACCCCTCCACTTT. This gives the protein CASSVGGQGNSPLHF.

The genes are TRBV7-2 and TRBJ2-6; D unclear. The germline V gene encodes CDR1 SGHTA and CDR2 FQGNSA. The CDR3 covers 15 residues. V lost 5 bases and J 0 bases, leaving 8 bases between the germline ends. The CDR3 sequence: CASSPLSSGANVLTF. The CDR3 nucleotides read TGTGCCAGCAGCCCTTTGAGCTCTGGGGCCAACGTCCTGACTTTC.